This passage covers 2 T cell receptor beta chains from one sample sequenced in a study of blood T cell repertoires in COVID-19. The data were produced by immunoSEQ multiplex PCR, yet TCRdb's version contains in-frame clones alone and is incomplete. The repertoire holds a few hundred thousand clones, with 70% to 90% as singletons. The sample comprised peripheral blood. The receptor set was obtained from a woman between 65 and 79 years old with acute or convalescent COVID-19.

V is TRBV2 and J is TRBJ1-2, with unresolved D. CDR1 SNHLY and CDR2 FYNNEI come from the germline V gene. With 7 bases removed from V and 4 bases from J, the gap between germline ends came to 13 bases. This CDR3 spans 13 amino acids. CDR3 sequence (DNA): TGTGCCAGCACCCAAGACCGGGTCTATGGCTACACCTTC. Translating gives CASTQDRVYGYTF.

This rearrangement joins TRBV7-9 to TRBJ2-2; possible D gene TRBD1, 6 bases. The CDR3 extends over 15 amino acids. CDR1 and CDR2 from the germline V gene are SEHNR and FQNEAQ (reference sequence). Trimming took 5 bases from V and 2 from J, leaving 12 bases between them. As DNA, the CDR3 is TGTGCCAGCAGCGCACAGGGTCGAAACACCGGGGAGCTGTTTTTT. This encodes CASSAQGRNTGELFF.